The rows below give T cell receptor beta chains drawn from one sample of a study of T cells in Graves' hyperthyroidism and ophthalmopathy. One entry per CDR3 protein, called by TCRdb with MiXCR from the multiplex PCR reads. The sample lists 30,000 to 35,000 distinct CDR3 sequences, 52% occurring once. Sequencing used blood. The receptors originated from a woman between 35 and 50 years old with Graves' ophthalmopathy. The CDR3 runs from the conserved cysteine through the conserved F or W. A D gene is named only where the DNA matches it firmly. Size tells how often a clone was seen (once, few, many) or the class of an expanded clone, and some rows leave it out.

j_gene,abundance,len,d_gene,v_gene,CDR3nt,CDR3aa
TRBJ2-1,few,16,TRBD2,TRBV28,TGTGCCAGCAGTTTATGGGGACTAGCGGATAACAATGAGCAGTTCTTC,CASSLWGLADNNEQFF
TRBJ2-7,many,15,NA,TRBV20-1,TGCAGTGCCGCCAATTCGGAAGGCAGGGGCTACGAGCAGTACTTC,CSAANSEGRGYEQYF
TRBJ1-2,medium-sized,12,NA,TRBV20-1,TGCAGTGCCCCTACTGGGGGGTATGGCTACACCTTC,CSAPTGGYGYTF
TRBJ2-7,NA,14,NA,TRBV4-2,TGTGCCAGCAGCCCCGGGGGCGGGGGCCTAGAGCAGTACTTC,CASSPGGGGLEQYF
TRBJ2-1,NA,15,TRBD2,TRBV29-1,TGCAGCGTTTGGGACGGGGCTAGCGGATACAACGAGCAGTTCTTC,CSVWDGASGYNEQFF
TRBJ2-1,once,16,NA,TRBV7-9,TGTGCCAGCAGCTCCTACGTCCTAGCTGACTACAATGAGCAGTTCTTC,CASSSYVLADYNEQFF
TRBJ2-7,NA,14,NA,TRBV7-6,TGTGCCAGCAGCTTGAGCGCGAACACCGGGGAGCAGTACTTC,CASSLSANTGEQYF
TRBJ2-5,many,16,NA,TRBV15,TGTGCCACCAGCATGGGGAGGACACAAGTTGAAGAGACCCAGTACTTC,CATSMGRTQVEETQYF
TRBJ2-3,many,15,TRBD1,TRBV5-1,TGCGCCAGCAGCTTAACGGGCGCAGGGGGAGATACGCAGTATTTT,CASSLTGAGGDTQYF
TRBJ2-7,NA,14,NA,TRBV5-4,TGTGCCAGCAGCGCGAGGACTAATGACTACGAGCAGTACTTC,CASSARTNDYEQYF
TRBJ2-5,NA,15,NA,TRBV28,TGTGCCAGCAGTTTATTACTAGTATCGAATGAGACCCAGTACTTC,CASSLLLVSNETQYF
TRBJ1-5,many,17,TRBD1,TRBV20-1,TGCAGTGCTAGAGGACCCGGGACAGGGATTCGTATCAAGCCCCAGCATTTT,CSARGPGTGIRIKPQHF